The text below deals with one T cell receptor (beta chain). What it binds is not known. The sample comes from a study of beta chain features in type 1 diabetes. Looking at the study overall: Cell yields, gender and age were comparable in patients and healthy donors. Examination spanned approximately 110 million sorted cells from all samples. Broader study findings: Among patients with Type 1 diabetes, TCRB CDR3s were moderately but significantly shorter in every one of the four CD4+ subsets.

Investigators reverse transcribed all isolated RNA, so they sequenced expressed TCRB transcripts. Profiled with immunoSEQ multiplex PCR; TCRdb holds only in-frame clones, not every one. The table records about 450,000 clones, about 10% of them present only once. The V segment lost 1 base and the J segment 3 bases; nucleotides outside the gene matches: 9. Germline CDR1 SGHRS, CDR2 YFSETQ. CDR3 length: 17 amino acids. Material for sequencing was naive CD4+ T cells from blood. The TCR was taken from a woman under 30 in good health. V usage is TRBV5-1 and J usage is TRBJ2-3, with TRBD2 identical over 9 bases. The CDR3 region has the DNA TGCGCCAGCAGCTTGACTATAAGGCTAGCGGGGACAGATACGCAGTATTTT. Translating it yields CASSLTIRLAGTDTQYF.